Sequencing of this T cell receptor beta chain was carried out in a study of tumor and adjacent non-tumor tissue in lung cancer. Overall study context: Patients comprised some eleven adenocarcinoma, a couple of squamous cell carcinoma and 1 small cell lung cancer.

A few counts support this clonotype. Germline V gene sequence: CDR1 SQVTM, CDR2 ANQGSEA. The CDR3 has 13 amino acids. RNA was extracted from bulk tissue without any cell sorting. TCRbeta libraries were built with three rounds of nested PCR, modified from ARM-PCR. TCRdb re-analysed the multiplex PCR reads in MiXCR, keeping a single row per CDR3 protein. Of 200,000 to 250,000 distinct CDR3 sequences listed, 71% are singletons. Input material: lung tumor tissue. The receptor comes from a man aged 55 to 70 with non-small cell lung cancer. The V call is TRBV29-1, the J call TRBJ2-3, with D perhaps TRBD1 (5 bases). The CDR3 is CSAQGLSTDTQYF. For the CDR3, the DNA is TGCAGTGCTCAGGGTTTGAGCACAGATACGCAGTATTTT.